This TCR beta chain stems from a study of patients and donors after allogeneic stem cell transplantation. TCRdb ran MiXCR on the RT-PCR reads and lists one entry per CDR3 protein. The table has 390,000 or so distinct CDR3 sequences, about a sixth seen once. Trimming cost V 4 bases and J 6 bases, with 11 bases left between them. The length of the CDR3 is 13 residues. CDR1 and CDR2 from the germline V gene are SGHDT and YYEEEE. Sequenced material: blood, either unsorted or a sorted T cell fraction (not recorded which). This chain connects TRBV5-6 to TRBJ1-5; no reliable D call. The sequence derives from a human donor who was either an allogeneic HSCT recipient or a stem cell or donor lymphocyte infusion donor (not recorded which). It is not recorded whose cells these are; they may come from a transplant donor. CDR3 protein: CASSPGRAQPQHF. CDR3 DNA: TGTGCCAGCAGCCCGGGGAGAGCTCAGCCCCAGCATTTT.